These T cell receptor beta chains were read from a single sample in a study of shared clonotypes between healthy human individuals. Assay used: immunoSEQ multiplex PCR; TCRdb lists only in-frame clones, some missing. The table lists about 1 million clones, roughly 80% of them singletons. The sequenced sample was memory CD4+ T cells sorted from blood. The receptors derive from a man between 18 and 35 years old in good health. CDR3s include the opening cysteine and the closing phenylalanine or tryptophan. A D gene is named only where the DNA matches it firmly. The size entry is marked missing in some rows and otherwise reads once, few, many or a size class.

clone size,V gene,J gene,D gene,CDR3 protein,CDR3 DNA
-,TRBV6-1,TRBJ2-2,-,CASSEALRTANTGELFF,TGTGCCAGCAGTGAAGCGCTTAGGACCGCGAACACCGGGGAGCTGTTTTTT
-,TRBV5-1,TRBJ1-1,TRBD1,CASSPGTGKATEAFF,TGCGCCAGCAGCCCCGGGACAGGGAAAGCCACTGAAGCTTTCTTT
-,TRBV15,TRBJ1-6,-,CATSSFGGSPLHF,TGTGCCACCAGTTCGTTCGGGGGATCACCCCTCCACTTT
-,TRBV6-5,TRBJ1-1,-,CASRAGTEAFF,TGTGCCAGCAGGGCGGGCACTGAAGCTTTCTTT
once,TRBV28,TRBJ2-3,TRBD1,CASSLRGDRITDTQYF,TGTGCCAGCAGTTTGAGAGGGGACAGAATCACAGATACGCAGTATTTT
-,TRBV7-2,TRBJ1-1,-,CASSLAGKNTEAFF,TGTGCCAGCAGCTTAGCGGGTAAGAACACTGAAGCTTTCTTT
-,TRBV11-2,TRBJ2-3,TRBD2,CASSSSQTGGADTQYF,TGTGCCAGCAGCTCTAGCCAGACCGGGGGGGCTGATACGCAGTATTTT
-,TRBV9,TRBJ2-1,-,CASSVGERSLKSNNEQFF,TGTGCCAGCAGCGTAGGTGAGCGCAGCTTGAAAAGTAACAATGAGCAGTTCTTC
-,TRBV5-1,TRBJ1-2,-,CASSSTGENGYTF,TGCGCCAGCAGTTCTACTGGGGAAAATGGCTACACCTTC
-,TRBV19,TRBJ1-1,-,CASSYTGTEAFF,TGTGCCAGTAGTTATACCGGGACTGAAGCTTTCTTT
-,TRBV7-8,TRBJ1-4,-,CASSFLAAREKLFF,TGTGCCAGCAGCTTTTTAGCGGCACGTGAAAAACTGTTTTTT
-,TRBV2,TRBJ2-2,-,CASRGALPSNTGELFF,TGTGCCAGCAGAGGGGCACTGCCTTCGAACACCGGGGAGCTGTTTTTT
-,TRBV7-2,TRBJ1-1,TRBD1,CASSPIGGAGGWGAFF,TGTGCCAGCAGCCCCATTGGGGGGGCAGGGGGCTGGGGAGCTTTCTTT
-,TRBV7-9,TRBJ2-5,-,CASSLRLVSQETQYF,TGTGCCAGCAGCCTACGTTTAGTATCCCAAGAGACCCAGTACTTC
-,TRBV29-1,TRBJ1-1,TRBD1,CSAESPSTGAHEAFF,TGCAGCGCCGAATCTCCTTCAACAGGGGCCCATGAAGCTTTCTTT
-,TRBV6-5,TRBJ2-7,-,CASSPGPSYEQYF,TGTGCCAGCAGTCCCGGGCCCTCCTACGAGCAGTACTTC
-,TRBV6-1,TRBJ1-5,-,CASSFGQINQPQHF,TGTGCCAGCAGCTTTGGACAGATCAATCAGCCCCAGCATTTT
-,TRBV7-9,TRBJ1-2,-,CASSLESQGRPHYGYTF,TGTGCCAGCAGCTTAGAATCCCAGGGGCGACCCCACTATGGCTACACCTTC
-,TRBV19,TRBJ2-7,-,CASSRDVGTPRYF,TGTGCCAGTAGCCGTGACGTCGGGACCCCTAGGTACTTC
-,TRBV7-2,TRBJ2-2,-,CASSLDFAAGELFF,TGTGCCAGCAGCTTAGATTTTGCGGCCGGGGAGCTGTTTTTT
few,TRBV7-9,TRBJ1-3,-,CASSLEGTASGNTIYF,TGTGCCAGCAGCTTAGAAGGGACGGCCTCTGGAAACACCATATATTTT
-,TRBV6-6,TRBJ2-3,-,CASSYPILSGDTQYF,TGTGCCAGCAGTTACCCCATTTTGAGCGGGGATACGCAGTATTTT
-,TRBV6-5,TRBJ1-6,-,CASSPTNGSPLHF,TGTGCCAGCAGCCCTACCAACGGATCACCCCTCCACTTT
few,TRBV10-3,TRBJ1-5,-,CAIRGMGGNQPQHF,TGTGCCATCAGGGGGATGGGGGGCAATCAGCCCCAGCATTTT
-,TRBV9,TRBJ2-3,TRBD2,CASSAPRGGADTQYF,TGTGCCAGCAGCGCTCCCCGGGGGGGAGCAGATACGCAGTATTTT
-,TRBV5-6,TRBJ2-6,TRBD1,CASSLGTGSTNVLTF,TGTGCCAGCAGCTTGGGGACAGGGTCAACCAACGTCCTGACTTTC
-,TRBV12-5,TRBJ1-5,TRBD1,CASGSGQGARIQPQHF,TGTGCTAGTGGTTCAGGACAGGGGGCGAGGATTCAGCCCCAGCATTTT
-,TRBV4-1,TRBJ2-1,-,CASSRLGWGEQFF,TGCGCCAGCAGCCGCCTTGGATGGGGTGAGCAGTTCTTC
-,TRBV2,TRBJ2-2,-,CASSERTGSAGELFF,TGTGCCAGCAGTGAAAGAACAGGGTCGGCCGGGGAGCTGTTTTTT
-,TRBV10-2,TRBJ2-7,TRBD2,CASSAAGGPDEQYF,TGCGCCAGCAGTGCAGCGGGGGGGCCCGACGAGCAGTACTTC
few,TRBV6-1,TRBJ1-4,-,CASRGGGNNEKLFF,TGTGCCAGCAGGGGCGGGGGGAATAATGAAAAACTGTTTTTT
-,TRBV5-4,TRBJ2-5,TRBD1,CASSGKGQGQETQYF,TGTGCCAGCAGCGGAAAAGGACAGGGCCAAGAGACCCAGTACTTC
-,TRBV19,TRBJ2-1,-,CASSIVWGSSSYNEQFF,TGTGCCAGTAGTATAGTCTGGGGGTCGAGCTCCTACAATGAGCAGTTCTTC
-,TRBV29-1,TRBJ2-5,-,CSVAEGGGREQYF,TGCAGCGTTGCAGAGGGCGGTGGGAGAGAGCAGTACTTC
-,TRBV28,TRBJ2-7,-,CASSLNPGYEQYF,TGTGCCAGCAGTTTAAACCCGGGTTACGAGCAGTACTTC
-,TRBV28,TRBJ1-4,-,CASSRAASTNEKLFF,TGTGCCAGCAGTCGGGCCGCAAGTACTAATGAAAAACTGTTTTTT
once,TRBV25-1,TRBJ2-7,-,CASSFDHLEQYF,TGTGCCAGCAGTTTTGACCACCTCGAGCAGTACTTC
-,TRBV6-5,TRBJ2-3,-,CASTLRDTNTDTQYF,TGTGCCAGCACCCTCCGGGACACCAACACAGATACGCAGTATTTT
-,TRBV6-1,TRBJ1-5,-,CASSEMDNLQPQHF,TGTGCCAGCAGTGAGATGGACAACCTGCAGCCCCAGCATTTT
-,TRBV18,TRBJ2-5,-,CASSPPTQGWETQYF,TGTGCCAGCTCACCACCGACGCAGGGTTGGGAGACCCAGTACTTC
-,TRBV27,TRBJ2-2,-,CALSGWGLSLITGELFF,TGTGCCCTCTCTGGGTGGGGTCTGAGCCTAATCACCGGGGAGCTGTTTTTT
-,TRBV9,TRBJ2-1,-,CASSVQRQENEQFF,TGTGCCAGCAGCGTACAACGACAGGAGAATGAGCAGTTCTTC
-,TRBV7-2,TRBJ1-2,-,CASSGHGPPANYGYTF,TGTGCCAGCAGCGGACATGGACCGCCGGCTAACTATGGCTACACCTTC
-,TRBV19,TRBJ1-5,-,CASSIRQEKGQPQHF,TGTGCCAGTAGTATCCGCCAAGAGAAGGGTCAGCCCCAGCATTTT
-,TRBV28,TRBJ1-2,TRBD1,CASRTGTGTYGYTF,TGTGCCAGCAGGACCGGGACAGGGACCTATGGCTACACCTTC
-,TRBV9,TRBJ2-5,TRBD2,CASSVALAGGETQYF,TGTGCCAGCAGCGTAGCACTAGCGGGAGGTGAGACCCAGTACTTC
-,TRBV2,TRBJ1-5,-,CASSEALGIPLSNQPQHF,TGTGCCAGCAGTGAAGCCCTGGGAATACCGTTAAGCAATCAGCCCCAGCATTTT
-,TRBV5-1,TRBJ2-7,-,CASSLTTYEQYF,TGCGCCAGCAGCTTGACGACCTACGAGCAGTACTTC
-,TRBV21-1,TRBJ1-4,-,CASGNRGPNEKLFF,TGTGCCAGCGGAAACAGGGGCCCTAATGAAAAACTGTTTTTT
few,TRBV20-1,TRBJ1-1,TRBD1,CSGVGQAEAFF,TGTAGCGGGGTGGGACAGGCTGAAGCTTTCTTT
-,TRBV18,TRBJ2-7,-,CASSPQNNPPGGLEQYF,TGTGCCAGCTCACCCCAGAATAACCCGCCAGGAGGTCTCGAGCAGTACTTC